Presented here are 25 T cell receptor beta chains from one specimen sequenced in a study of beta chain features in type 1 diabetes. Expressed TCRB transcripts were sequenced because the entire RNA isolate underwent reverse transcription. Some clones are missing from TCRdb's copy, which holds only in-frame ones; the method was immunoSEQ multiplex PCR. The sample holds more than 110,000 clones; about 7% are singletons and the top ten take 1.4%. What was sequenced was central memory CD4+ T cells from blood. The receptors come from a woman in her 30s in good health.

This clone showed up just a few times. Written as DNA, the CDR3 is TGTGCCAGCAGCTTACGGCTAGCGGGAGTAGGCACAGATACGCAGTATTTT. Its protein is CASSLRLAGVGTDTQYF. The chain recombines TRBV13 with TRBJ2-3; TRBD2 matches 10 bases. This CDR3 spans 17 amino acids. The ends lost 2 bases at V and 1 base at J; junction bases unmatched: 6. Looked up from germline, CDR1 is PRHDT and CDR2 is FYEKMQ (reference sequence). Supplemented by reference TRBV13 and TRBJ2-3, the full variable domain reads AAGVIQSPRHLIKEKRETATLKCYPIPRHDTVYWYQQGPGQDPQFLISFYEKMQSDKGSIPDRFSAQQFSDYHSELNMSSLELGDSALYFCASSLRLAGVGTDTQYFGPGTRLTVL.

The J gene is TRBJ2-7, the V gene TRBV11-2; TRBD2 might be the D (5 bases). CDR1 and CDR2 from the germline V gene are SGHAT and FQNNGV. This CDR3 has 11 amino acids. The ends were cut back, 10 bases at V and 4 bases at J, with 11 bases in the middle. CDR3 sequence: CATQAGYEQYF. The CDR3 nucleotides are TGTGCCACCCAGGCGGGTTACGAGCAGTACTTC.

Note on this clone: One end of the junction is discordant with germline, which a read error may explain. The rearrangement joins TRBV28 to TRBJ2-5; TRBD2 agrees at 7 bases. CDR3 length: 15 amino acids. Germline CDR1 MDHEN, CDR2 SYDVKM. The CDR3 here is CASSLSGGLQETQYF. CDR3 DNA: TGTGCCAGCAGCTTATCGGGGGGTCTCCAAGAGACCCAGTACTTC.

The chain recombines TRBV7-6 with TRBJ2-7; D remains unclear. Germline V lookup: CDR1 SGHVS, CDR2 FNYEAQ. The CDR3 runs to 16 residues. V lost 2 bases and J 1 base, leaving 15 bases between the germline ends. The CDR3 bases are TGTGCCAGCAGCTTAACCGCAGGTGATGTATCCTACGAGCAGTACTTC. Translation gives CASSLTAGDVSYEQYF.

This clone was counted between two and nine times. The chain is built from TRBV7-3 and TRBJ2-3, with D maybe TRBD2 (6 bases). Deletions cut 5 bases from V and 5 bases from J, with 14 bases between. Germline assignment: CDR1 SGHTA and CDR2 FQGTGA. The CDR3 totals 14 residues. The CDR3 DNA reads as TGTGCCAGCAGCCCCCAGGCCGGGGGAGATACGCAGTATTTT. Protein: CASSPQAGGDTQYF.

This clone was observed many times. CDR3 coding DNA: TGCAGCGTTGAAGGCGATAGCACAGATACGCAGTATTTT. Translated: CSVEGDSTDTQYF. The chain is built from TRBV29-1 and TRBJ2-3; D uncertain. CDR1 SQVTM and CDR2 ANQGSEA come from the germline V gene. Deletions cut 1 base from V and 0 bases from J, with 5 bases between. The CDR3 contains 13 residues.

This clone turned up a few times. An end of the junction differs from the germline gene, which may be a read error. The chain employs TRBV6-1 and TRBJ2-7, with 10 nucleotides matching TRBD2. CDR3 size: 15 residues. Germline CDR1 is MNHNS and CDR2 is SASEGT. CDR3 DNA sequence: TGTGCCATCAGTGGGGAAGCGGGAGGGGCTGGTGAGCAGTACTTC. Amino acids: CAISGEAGGAGEQYF.

This clone was counted at least ten times. The chain carries TRBV5-4 and TRBJ2-2; 9 bases match TRBD2. This CDR3 has 14 residues. Germline CDR1 SGHNT, CDR2 YYREEE (reference sequence). Trimming at V came to 0 bases and at J to 7 bases, leaving 1 base not matched to a gene. The CDR3 DNA follows: TGTGCCAGCAGCTTGGTAGCGGGAGTCGGGGAGCTGTTTTTT. This encodes CASSLVAGVGELFF. Full variable domain (outside the CDR3, taken from reference TRBV5-4 and TRBJ2-2): ETGVTQSPTHLIKTRGQQVTLRCSSQSGHNTVSWYQQALGQGPQFIFQYYREEENGRGNFPPRFSGLQFPNYSSELNVNALELDDSALYLCASSLVAGVGELFFGEGSRLTVL.

This chain joins TRBV11-3 and TRBJ2-1, with 11 bases aligning to TRBD2. Germline CDR1 is SGHNT and CDR2 is YENEEA. The V segment lost 1 base and the J segment 7 bases; nucleotides outside the gene matches: 9. The length of the CDR3 is 17 residues. The CDR3 is CASSLGLTSGSSNEQFF. CDR3 nucleotides: TGTGCCAGCAGCTTAGGCCTCACTAGCGGGAGTTCTAATGAGCAGTTCTTC.

This clone was counted at least ten times. The chain employs TRBV5-4 and TRBJ2-5, with D perhaps TRBD1 (5 bases). The V end was cut by 7 bases, the J end by 1 base, with 11 bases between. The CDR3 consists of 13 residues. Germline CDR1 reads SGHNT; CDR2 reads YYREEE (reference sequence). DNA of the CDR3: TGTGCCAGCGGAGCAGGGCGCCAAGAGACCCAGTACTTC. It is translated as CASGAGRQETQYF.

This chain links TRBV2 with TRBJ2-3; 7 positions match TRBD1. With V trimmed by 6 bases and J by 3 bases, 6 bases remained unmatched. The germline V gene encodes CDR1 SNHLY and CDR2 FYNNEI. The CDR3 sequence is 14 residues long. CDR3 in DNA: TGTGCCAGCAGGGGGGCGACAGGGACAGATACGCAGTATTTT. It is translated as CASRGATGTDTQYF.

This rearrangement joins TRBV30 to TRBJ1-1; no reliable D call. Trimming pared 2 bases from V and 3 bases from J, leaving 4 bases between. Germline CDR1 reads GTSNPN; CDR2 reads SVGIG (reference sequence). The CDR3 length is 11 residues. The CDR3 here is CAWSRDTEAFF. The CDR3 coding sequence is TGTGCCTGGAGTCGGGACACTGAAGCTTTCTTT.

This clone was observed a handful of times. The chain is built from TRBV7-2 and TRBJ2-5; weak D call: TRBD1 (6 bases). Germline CDR1 SGHTA, CDR2 FQGNSA. The CDR3 consists of 15 residues. Trimming shortened V by 2 bases and J by 4 bases, and 14 bases separated the two germline ends. For the CDR3, the DNA is TGTGCCAGCAGCTTAACCCGGGACACGCCAGAGACCCAGTACTTC. This sequence encodes CASSLTRDTPETQYF.

The sample holds a few counts of this clone. This rearrangement joins TRBV7-2 to TRBJ1-5; D is possibly TRBD1 (5 bases). V shed 5 bases and J shed 0 bases, with 8 bases lying between them. There are 14 residues in the CDR3. Germline V gives CDR1 SGHTA, CDR2 FQGNSA. Here the CDR3 reads CASSPGSSNQPQHF. CDR3 in DNA: TGTGCCAGCAGCCCAGGGTCTAGCAATCAGCCCCAGCATTTT.

The V call is TRBV5-1, the J call TRBJ2-6; weak D call: TRBD2 (6 bases). The germline V and J ends were trimmed by 2 bases and 0 bases, with 12 bases remaining between them. The CDR3 is 17 residues long. The germline V gene has CDR1 SGHRS and CDR2 YFSETQ. CDR3 sequence (DNA): TGCGCCAGCAGCTTTCGGGGGAAGGACTCTGGGGCCAACGTCCTGACTTTC. Translation gives CASSFRGKDSGANVLTF.

This rearrangement joins TRBV28 to TRBJ1-1, with 9 bases identical to TRBD1. Looked up from germline, CDR1 is MDHEN and CDR2 is SYDVKM. The CDR3 contains 13 residues. Unmatched junction bases numbered 6, after V lost 10 bases and J lost 3 bases. The CDR3 bases are TGTGCCACTACAGGGGGCAGGGACACTGAAGCTTTCTTT. Encoded protein: CATTGGRDTEAFF.

This clone was observed many times. The chain employs TRBV29-1 and TRBJ1-4; 8 bases fit TRBD1. The CDR3 is made up of 12 amino acids. With V trimmed by 6 bases and J by 7 bases, 4 bases remained unmatched. CDR1 is SQVTM and CDR2 is ANQGSEA in the germline V gene. CDR3 in DNA: TGCAGCGTCGACAGGGGTGGTGAAAAACTGTTTTTT. Residues: CSVDRGGEKLFF.

This clone appeared once. The chain employs TRBV5-1 and TRBJ2-7; D is unresolved. In germline, CDR1 is SGHRS, CDR2 YFSETQ. The CDR3 runs to 13 residues. V lost 0 bases to trimming and J lost 2 bases, with 6 bases between them. The CDR3 DNA follows: TGCGCCAGCAGCTTGGTCGGTACCTACGAGCAGTACTTC. It yields the protein CASSLVGTYEQYF. The full variable domain, with the rest looked up from reference TRBV5-1 and TRBJ2-7, is KAGVTQTPRYLIKTRGQQVTLSCSPISGHRSVSWYQQTPGQGLQFLFEYFSETQRNKGNFPGRFSGRQFSNSRSEMNVSTLELGDSALYLCASSLVGTYEQYFGPGTRLTVT.

The chain carries TRBV28 and TRBJ2-1; 10 bases match TRBD2. The CDR3 extends over 14 amino acids. The V gene end was trimmed by 6 bases and the J gene end by 6 bases; junction bases not matched to a gene: 5. Germline V gene sequence: CDR1 MDHEN, CDR2 SYDVKM. CDR3: CASSLSGGLNEQFF. CDR3 sequence (DNA): TGTGCCAGCAGCCTTAGCGGGGGGCTCAATGAGCAGTTCTTC.

This chain links TRBV28 with TRBJ2-1; D gene uncertain. The CDR3 is made up of 16 amino acids. The V gene's germline CDR1 is MDHEN and CDR2 SYDVKM. Trimming stripped 5 bases from V and 0 bases from J, with 14 bases between. The CDR3 coding sequence is TGTGCCAGCAGTCCCCCTTGGAGCGTCTCCTACAATGAGCAGTTCTTC. Protein product: CASSPPWSVSYNEQFF.

This clone has just a few counts. The CDR3 reads CASSTLRTGNEQYF. The CDR3 coding sequence is TGTGCCAGTAGTACCCTCCGGACAGGGAACGAGCAGTACTTC. This rearrangement joins TRBV19 to TRBJ2-7; 8 nucleotides align to TRBD1. This CDR3 has 14 amino acids. V lost 4 bases to trimming and J lost 5 bases; unmatched junction nucleotides: 7. Germline CDR1 reads LNHDA; CDR2 reads SQIVND (reference sequence).

The V and J genes are TRBV19 and TRBJ2-7, with 8 nucleotides matching TRBD1. This CDR3 comprises 13 residues. J gave up 0 bases and V 6 bases, and 1 base lay outside the gene matches. CDR1 is LNHDA and CDR2 is SQIVND in the germline V gene (reference sequence). Here the CDR3 DNA reads TGTGCCAGTAGGACAGGGGCCTCCTACGAGCAGTACTTC. Residues: CASRTGASYEQYF.

The chain has TRBV11-2 and TRBJ2-2; unclear D gene. Germline CDR1 and CDR2: SGHAT and FQNNGV. The CDR3 is made up of 15 amino acids. Deletions cut 5 bases from V and 1 base from J, with 11 bases between. The chain's CDR3 is CASSVLTVNTGELFF. CDR3 in DNA: TGTGCCAGCAGCGTCCTTACAGTGAACACCGGGGAGCTGTTTTTT.

This clone was detected ten times or more. The chain couples TRBV5-1 to TRBJ1-1, with D possibly matching TRBD1 (6 bases). Trimming pared 4 bases from V and 10 bases from J, leaving 17 bases between. The CDR3 extends over 13 amino acids. Germline assignment: CDR1 SGHRS and CDR2 YFSETQ. Here the CDR3 reads CASSDGQSLTAFF. The CDR3 coding sequence is TGCGCCAGCAGCGATGGACAGTCCCTAACAGCTTTCTTT.

The chain recombines TRBV9 with TRBJ2-1; the match to TRBD1 covers 8 bases. With 3 bases clipped from V and 13 bases from J, the junction kept 6 bases outside the gene matches. The germline V gene encodes CDR1 SGDLS and CDR2 YYNGEE. The CDR3 contains 12 residues. The CDR3 region is CASSAGTGPQFF. For the CDR3, the DNA is TGTGCCAGCAGCGCAGGGACAGGTCCTCAGTTCTTC.